The rows below give T cell receptor beta chains drawn from one sample of a study of PD-1 blockade in classical Hodgkin lymphoma. Sequencing used immunoSEQ multiplex PCR; TCRdb keeps in-frame clones, though not all of them. Of about 93,000 clones in the sample, around 80% were seen once. The specimen comprised peripheral blood mononuclear cells (PBMCs), sampled before the fourth cycle of nivolumab. The receptor source for this set is a human donor with classical Hodgkin lymphoma. The CDR3 runs from the conserved cysteine through the conserved F or W.

CDR3 length: 14
J gene: TRBJ1-2
V gene: TRBV5-1
CDR3 protein: CASRQGQSFDGYTF

CDR3 length: 12
J gene: TRBJ2-2
V gene: TRBV10-1
CDR3 protein: CATPGLYGELFF

CDR3 length: 15
J gene: TRBJ1-5
V gene: TRBV5-1
CDR3 protein: CASSLGGRPNQPQHF

CDR3 length: 12
J gene: TRBJ2-2
V gene: TRBV15
CDR3 protein: CATSRVQGELFF

CDR3 length: 12
J gene: TRBJ1-1
V gene: TRBV19
CDR3 protein: CASHRKNTEAFF

CDR3 length: 14
J gene: TRBJ2-3
V gene: TRBV7-9
CDR3 protein: CASSLGRDTDTQYF

CDR3 length: 13
J gene: TRBJ2-5
V gene: TRBV6-5
CDR3 protein: CASSSLATRTQYF

CDR3 length: 14
J gene: TRBJ2-3
V gene: TRBV7-3
CDR3 protein: CASSSFGSSDTQYF

CDR3 length: 14
J gene: TRBJ1-2
V gene: TRBV28
CDR3 protein: CASSLGGGSYGYTF

CDR3 length: 15
J gene: TRBJ1-3
V gene: TRBV5-1
CDR3 protein: CASSQDRDSSSLLYF

CDR3 length: 14
J gene: TRBJ1-5
V gene: TRBV7-9
CDR3 protein: CASSFSAANQPQHF

CDR3 length: 12
J gene: TRBJ2-1
V gene: TRBV7-8
CDR3 protein: CASSLGDRDKFF

CDR3 length: 16
J gene: TRBJ1-3
V gene: TRBV10-3
CDR3 protein: CAISESQQGSGNTIYF

CDR3 length: 14
J gene: TRBJ2-7
V gene: TRBV7-2
CDR3 protein: CASSRKEGGYEQYF

CDR3 length: 17
J gene: TRBJ2-3
V gene: TRBV9
CDR3 protein: CASSVKGLAGGTDTQYF

CDR3 length: 11
J gene: TRBJ2-5
V gene: TRBV6-5
CDR3 protein: CASALRETQYF

CDR3 length: 12
J gene: TRBJ1-6
V gene: TRBV6-6
CDR3 protein: CASSLHNSPLHF

CDR3 length: 13
J gene: TRBJ1-1
V gene: TRBV15
CDR3 protein: CATSSNRKGKAFF

CDR3 length: 15
J gene: TRBJ2-5
V gene: TRBV10-2
CDR3 protein: CASSKTRTSGSPQYF

CDR3 length: 15
J gene: TRBJ2-3
V gene: TRBV6-6
CDR3 protein: CASRTGTGGFNTQYF

CDR3 length: 16
J gene: TRBJ2-1
V gene: TRBV4-2
CDR3 protein: CASSPHISSSYNEQFF

CDR3 length: 16
J gene: TRBJ2-2
V gene: TRBV25-1
CDR3 protein: CASSESGGGGTGELFF

CDR3 length: 16
J gene: TRBJ1-3
V gene: TRBV19
CDR3 protein: CASSVQGGRPGNTIYF

CDR3 length: 15
J gene: TRBJ1-6
V gene: TRBV11-2
CDR3 protein: CASSSPTASDSPLHF

CDR3 length: 13
J gene: TRBJ1-2
V gene: TRBV27
CDR3 protein: CASSFNGGYGYTF

CDR3 length: 15
J gene: TRBJ2-1
V gene: TRBV7-2
CDR3 protein: CASSLWAGGFNEQFF

CDR3 length: 13
J gene: TRBJ2-5
V gene: TRBV18
CDR3 protein: CASSPGLPGTQYF

CDR3 length: 14
J gene: TRBJ2-7
V gene: TRBV4-2
CDR3 protein: CASSQETLAYEQYF

CDR3 length: 14
J gene: TRBJ1-5
V gene: TRBV10-3
CDR3 protein: CAISESASHQPQHF

CDR3 length: 14
J gene: TRBJ2-7
V gene: TRBV21-1
CDR3 protein: CASSKGTGTGEQYF

CDR3 length: 12
J gene: TRBJ1-1
V gene: TRBV10-3
CDR3 protein: CAIGALVTEAFF

CDR3 length: 13
J gene: TRBJ2-3
V gene: TRBV10-3
CDR3 protein: CAPSGTGSDTQYF

CDR3 length: 15
J gene: TRBJ1-5
V gene: TRBV5-5
CDR3 protein: CASTRSGGSNQPQHF

CDR3 length: 14
J gene: TRBJ1-2
V gene: TRBV9
CDR3 protein: CASSVASGGYGYTF

CDR3 length: 12
J gene: TRBJ2-7
V gene: TRBV7-9
CDR3 protein: CASSATGYEQYF

CDR3 length: 15
J gene: TRBJ1-6
V gene: TRBV6-5
CDR3 protein: CASSYRGVHNSPLHF

CDR3 length: 15
J gene: TRBJ2-7
V gene: TRBV19
CDR3 protein: CASSITDREDYEQYF

CDR3 length: 16
J gene: TRBJ2-5
V gene: TRBV21-1
CDR3 protein: CASSNKGHTSGETQYF

CDR3 length: 19
J gene: TRBJ1-4
V gene: TRBV9
CDR3 protein: CASSDPLGGTGPSYEKLFF

CDR3 length: 14
J gene: TRBJ1-5
V gene: TRBV10-3
CDR3 protein: CAISEFGGGQPQHF